Here is one T cell receptor beta chain with its context. Isocitrate dehydrogenase mutation was absent in all glioblastoma patients. PBMC were collected before vaccination, two weeks after the third vaccination, and at progression. The sample is drawn from a study of glioma-infiltrating T cells after dendritic cell vaccination. Study context: Between the early 2000s and the early 2010s, patients got autologous tumor lysate-pulsed dendritic cell vaccines.

Trimming took 3 bases from V and 4 from J, leaving 13 bases between them. The CDR3 has 14 amino acids. The germline gives CDR1 SGHRS, CDR2 YFSETQ. Amplification used 60 V beta primers and 13 J beta primers. Only in-frame clones appear in the TCRdb table, and some are missing; sequencing was by immunoSEQ multiplex PCR. The sample has 80,000 to 95,000 clones, about 84% seen once. Sample: blood, taken before dendritic cell vaccination. This TCR was sampled from a human donor with glioblastoma. The rearrangement uses TRBV5-1 and TRBJ1-2, with D possibly being TRBD1 (6 bases). Here the CDR3 DNA reads TGCGCCAGCAGCTCGTCAGGGGTTTCCTATGGCTACACCTTC. Translated, it gives CASSSSGVSYGYTF. Combining the CDR3 with reference TRBV5-1 and TRBJ1-2 gives the whole variable domain KAGVTQTPRYLIKTRGQQVTLSCSPISGHRSVSWYQQTPGQGLQFLFEYFSETQRNKGNFPGRFSGRQFSNSRSEMNVSTLELGDSALYLCASSSSGVSYGYTFGSGTRLTVV.